This TCR beta chain was documented in a study of shared clonotypes between healthy human individuals. Libraries were prepared by immunoSEQ multiplex PCR; TCRdb keeps only in-frame clonotypes and omits some of them. This sample has over 700,000 clones, with over 60% found just once. Germline V lookup: CDR1 SQVTM, CDR2 ANQGSEA. Trimming shortened V by 7 bases and J by 0 bases, and 10 bases separated the two germline ends. The CDR3 is 13 residues long. The chain couples TRBV29-1 to TRBJ2-1, with D unresolved. The specimen was memory CD4+ T cells sorted from blood. Subset denoted: CD45RA-negative fraction. The TCR sequence derives from a woman in her twenties or thirties in good health. CDR3 residues: CSAMLSSYNEQFF. CDR3 nucleotides: TGCAGCGCCATGTTGAGCTCCTACAATGAGCAGTTCTTC.